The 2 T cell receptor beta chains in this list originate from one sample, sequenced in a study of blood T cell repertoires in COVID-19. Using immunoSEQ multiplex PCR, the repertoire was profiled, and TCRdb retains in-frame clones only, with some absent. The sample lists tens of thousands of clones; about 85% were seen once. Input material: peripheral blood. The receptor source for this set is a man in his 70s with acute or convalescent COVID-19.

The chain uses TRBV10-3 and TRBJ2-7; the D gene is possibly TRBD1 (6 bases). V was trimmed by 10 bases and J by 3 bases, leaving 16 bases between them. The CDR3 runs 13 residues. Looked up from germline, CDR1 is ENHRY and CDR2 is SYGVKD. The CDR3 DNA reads TGTGCCACGACAGGCAGAGTCGACTACGAGCAGTACTTC. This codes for CATTGRVDYEQYF.

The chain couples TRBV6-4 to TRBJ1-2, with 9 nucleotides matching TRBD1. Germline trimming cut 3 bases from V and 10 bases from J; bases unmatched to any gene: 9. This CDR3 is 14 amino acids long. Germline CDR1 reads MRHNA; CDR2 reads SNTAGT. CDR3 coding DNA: TGTGCCAGCAGTGAATTCGGGGGACAGGGTTACTACACCTTC. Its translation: CASSEFGGQGYYTF.